Presented here are 28 T cell receptor beta chains from one specimen sequenced in a study of beta chain features in type 1 diabetes. Expressed TCRB transcripts got sequenced, as all isolated RNA was reverse transcribed. Here immunoSEQ multiplex PCR was the method, and the copy in TCRdb shows in-frame clones only, minus some. The top ten hold roughly 0.25% of the sample, which has roughly 42,000 clones, roughly 45% seen once. What was sequenced was stem cell memory CD4+ T cells from blood. These receptors were collected from a woman aged 25 to 39 in good health.

The chain uses TRBV10-2 and TRBJ2-5, with a tentative D call TRBD2 (6 bases). V lost 6 bases to trimming and J lost 5 bases, with 16 bases between them. The CDR3 totals 14 residues. Per germline, CDR1 WSHSY and CDR2 SAAADI. The CDR3 nucleotides read TGCGCCAGCAGGCCTCCCGGGAGCGGGGAGACCCAGTACTTC. Residues: CASRPPGSGETQYF.

The table lists this clone with a few counts. The V call is TRBV7-2, the J call TRBJ1-1, with TRBD1 matching 8 bases. The CDR3 is made up of 17 amino acids. J lost 4 bases, V lost 2 bases, and 12 bases had no gene match. CDR1 and CDR2 from the germline V gene are SGHTA and FQGNSA. CDR3: CASSLLFASTGGTEAFF. DNA of the CDR3: TGTGCCAGCAGCTTATTGTTCGCCTCTACAGGGGGCACTGAAGCTTTCTTT.

This clone was seen more than once but under ten times. The chain joins TRBV18 to TRBJ1-1; tentatively, D is TRBD1 (6 bases). Germline V gene lookup returns CDR1 KGHSH and CDR2 LQKENI. V was trimmed by 0 bases and J by 1 base, leaving 15 bases between them. The CDR3 contains 17 residues. CDR3 sequence: CASSPPGQSFKNTEAFF. CDR3 nucleotides: TGTGCCAGCTCACCACCAGGACAGTCTTTCAAGAACACTGAAGCTTTCTTT.

The CDR3 here is CASSLQPPYYEQYF. As DNA, the CDR3 is TGTGCCAGCAGTTTACAACCCCCTTACTACGAGCAGTACTTC. This chain links TRBV28 with TRBJ2-5; D remains ambiguous. Judging by the DNA end, TRBJ2-7 fits better; the J call may be wrong. The CDR3 totals 14 residues. Per the germline V gene, CDR1 is MDHEN and CDR2 is SYDVKM.

This clone came up a few times. The chain links TRBV29-1 to TRBJ2-7; D is possibly TRBD1 (6 bases). Trimming stripped 6 bases from V and 0 bases from J, with 12 bases between. CDR1 SQVTM and CDR2 ANQGSEA come from the germline V gene. The CDR3 consists of 13 residues. CDR3 amino acids: CSVAGTNSYEQYF. The CDR3 DNA is TGCAGCGTCGCCGGGACAAACTCCTACGAGCAGTACTTC.

The chain employs TRBV10-3 and TRBJ1-2; tentatively, D is TRBD1 (6 bases). V was pared by 5 bases and J by 0 bases, with 10 bases between. The CDR3 loop spans 14 amino acids. Germline V gene data show CDR1 as ENHRY and CDR2 as SYGVKD. The CDR3: CAISTGRANYGYTF. CDR3 DNA: TGTGCCATCAGTACAGGGCGTGCTAACTATGGCTACACCTTC.

This clone has a single count. The rearrangement joins TRBV5-4 to TRBJ2-7; 8 bases align to TRBD1. This CDR3 is built from 16 residues. Trimming at V came to 6 bases and at J to 1 base, leaving 12 bases not matched to a gene. CDR1 and CDR2 (germline): SGHNT, YYREEE (reference sequence). CDR3 nucleotide sequence: TGTGCCAGCAACCTTCGGGGGACAGGAGGATCCTACGAGCAGTACTTC. This translates into CASNLRGTGGSYEQYF.

The chain is built from TRBV6-5 and TRBJ2-7; 10 bases match TRBD2. The length of the CDR3 is 15 residues. V lost 7 bases, J lost 1 base, and 7 bases stayed unmatched. In germline, CDR1 is MNHEY, CDR2 SVGAGI. The CDR3 sequence is CASTSSTSGSYEQYF. DNA of the CDR3: TGTGCCAGCACCAGTTCGACTAGCGGGTCCTACGAGCAGTACTTC.

V usage is TRBV19 and J usage is TRBJ2-1, with D tentatively TRBD1 (5 bases). The CDR3 has 14 amino acids. Per the germline V gene, CDR1 is LNHDA and CDR2 is SQIVND (reference sequence). Trimming took 5 bases from V and 4 from J, leaving 12 bases between them. The CDR3 DNA sequence: TGTGCCAGTAGTTTTACAGGCACGTACAATGAGCAGTTCTTC. Translation: CASSFTGTYNEQFF.

This clone appeared a few times. The CDR3 nucleotides read TGTGCCAGCAGCTTAGGGAGGACAGGCCCCTACGAGCAGTACTTC. It yields the protein CASSLGRTGPYEQYF. The chain links TRBV7-2 to TRBJ2-7, with 7 bases identical to TRBD1. The CDR3 is 15 residues long. Per germline, CDR1 SGHTA and CDR2 FQGNSA. V lost 1 base to trimming and J lost 2 bases; unmatched junction nucleotides: 5. Together with reference TRBV7-2 and TRBJ2-7, the CDR3 gives the full variable domain: GAGVSQSPSNKVTEKGKDVELRCDPISGHTALYWYRQSLGQGLEFLIYFQGNSAPDKSGLPSDRFSAERTGGSVSTLTIQRTQQEDSAVYLCASSLGRTGPYEQYFGPGTRLTVT.

This chain's CDR3 is CASRPPQETQYF. In nucleotides, the CDR3 is TGTGCCTCGCGTCCCCCCCAAGAGACCCAGTACTTC. The J gene is TRBJ2-5, the V gene TRBV6-5; D not certain. V was shortened by 11 bases and J by 1 base, with 11 bases between the two germline ends. Per germline, CDR1 MNHEY and CDR2 SVGAGI. This CDR3 comprises 12 residues.

This clone showed up just a few times. The genes are TRBV28 and TRBJ2-1; D perhaps matches TRBD1 (7 bases). The CDR3 length is 13 residues. V lost 8 bases to trimming and J lost 4 bases, with 12 bases between them. The germline V gene encodes CDR1 MDHEN and CDR2 SYDVKM. The chain's CDR3 is CASRGTAYNEQFF. DNA for the CDR3: TGTGCCAGCCGGGGGACAGCGTACAATGAGCAGTTCTTC.

The chain uses TRBV28 and TRBJ1-4, with 7 bases aligning to TRBD1. This CDR3 has 14 residues. Germline CDR1 reads MDHEN; CDR2 reads SYDVKM. Unmatched junction bases numbered 1, after V lost 5 bases and J lost 1 base. CDR3 loop: CASSAGGTNEKLFF. CDR3 bases: TGTGCCAGCAGTGCAGGGGGAACTAATGAAAAACTGTTTTTT.

V gene TRBV5-4 combines with J gene TRBJ1-6; TRBD1 agrees at 8 bases. The CDR3 spans 15 residues. The V and J ends lost 3 bases and 7 bases, in that order; junction bases with no gene match: 6. CDR1 SGHNT and CDR2 YYREEE come from the germline V gene (reference sequence). The CDR3 reads CASSSPTGDNSPLHF. The CDR3 DNA is TGTGCCAGCAGCTCACCGACAGGGGACAATTCACCCCTCCACTTT.

This clone was detected a few times. The chain links TRBV9 to TRBJ2-1; possible D gene TRBD2, 6 bases. Germline V gene lookup returns CDR1 SGDLS and CDR2 YYNGEE. The CDR3 runs 17 residues. The V end lost 0 bases, the J end lost 6 bases, and 19 bases lay between the germline ends. CDR3 DNA: TGTGCCAGCAGCGTAGTTGCTAGCGCTCTAGGTAGCAATGAGCAGTTCTTC. Residues: CASSVVASALGSNEQFF.

This chain links TRBV7-2 with TRBJ2-3; D gene ambiguous. In germline, CDR1 is SGHTA, CDR2 FQGNSA. This CDR3 spans 13 amino acids. Trimming left V 10 bases short and J 1 base short, with 12 bases between. The CDR3 here is CATIRQGTDTQYF. CDR3 nucleotide sequence: TGTGCCACAATACGGCAGGGCACAGATACGCAGTATTTT.

The V call is TRBV7-9, the J call TRBJ2-3, with 8 nucleotides matching TRBD2. After removal of 5 bases from V and 3 bases from J, the junction contained 7 bases not matched to a gene. The CDR3 is 15 amino acids. Germline V gives CDR1 SEHNR, CDR2 FQNEAQ (reference sequence). The DNA for the CDR3 is TGTGCCAGCAGCGTACGGACTAGCAGGACAGATACGCAGTATTTT. Translation gives CASSVRTSRTDTQYF.

This clone was seen a single time. The chain joins TRBV29-1 to TRBJ2-7; 11 bases match TRBD1. The germline V gene has CDR1 SQVTM and CDR2 ANQGSEA. The ends lost 1 base at V and 2 bases at J; junction bases unmatched: 4. This CDR3 contains 15 residues. CDR3 sequence (DNA): TGCAGCGTTGAAGCCGGGACAGGGGGGGCCTACGAGCAGTACTTC. Amino acids: CSVEAGTGGAYEQYF.

The CDR3 sequence is CASSSARSRDTQYF. DNA of the CDR3: TGTGCCAGCAGCTCCGCCCGATCGCGGGATACGCAGTATTTT. This chain connects TRBV11-3 to TRBJ2-3, with D hard to call. Trimming took off 4 bases at V and 6 bases at J, with 14 bases between the two ends. The CDR3 length is 14 residues. From germline, CDR1 is SGHNT and CDR2 YENEEA.

The chain joins TRBV7-2 to TRBJ1-5; 8 bases are a match to TRBD1. The CDR3 covers 16 residues. V lost 5 bases to trimming and J lost 1 base; unmatched junction nucleotides: 7. Germline CDR1 and CDR2: SGHTA and FQGNSA. CDR3 amino acids: CASSRGTGQSNQPQHF. The CDR3 DNA reads TGTGCCAGCAGCAGAGGGACAGGACAAAGCAATCAGCCCCAGCATTTT.

The count of this clone is one. V usage is TRBV30 and J usage is TRBJ2-2; D possibly corresponds to TRBD2 (6 bases). The germline gives CDR1 GTSNPN, CDR2 SVGIG (reference sequence). This CDR3 contains 18 residues. V lost 0 bases and J lost 2, with 19 bases in between. CDR3 sequence (DNA): TGTGCCTGGAGTGTACGGGGCTATGGGACTTACAACACCGGGGAGCTGTTTTTT. Amino acids: CAWSVRGYGTYNTGELFF.

This clone was found once. This chain joins TRBV18 and TRBJ2-1; 8 nucleotides align to TRBD1. The CDR3 loop spans 15 amino acids. The trim removed 3 bases at V and 3 bases at J, leaving 4 bases unmatched. Germline V gene sequence: CDR1 KGHSH, CDR2 LQKENI. The CDR3 loop reads CASSPTGAYYNEQFF. The CDR3 DNA sequence: TGTGCCAGCTCACCGACAGGGGCCTACTACAATGAGCAGTTCTTC.

This clone was seen more than once but under ten times. The chain links TRBV28 to TRBJ2-7; unclear D gene. The germline gives CDR1 MDHEN, CDR2 SYDVKM. The V and J ends lost 8 bases and 4 bases respectively, with 6 bases between them. The CDR3 has 10 amino acids. The CDR3 sequence: CASGVYEQYF. The CDR3 nucleotides read TGTGCCAGCGGAGTGTACGAGCAGTACTTC.

The chain recombines TRBV2 with TRBJ1-2, with 7 bases fitting TRBD1. The junction had 11 bases not matched to a gene; V was cut back by 0 bases and J by 7 bases. The germline CDR1 and CDR2 sequences are SNHLY and FYNNEI. The CDR3 has 16 amino acids. The CDR3 region has the DNA TGTGCCAGCAGTGAAGCGCTTCCAGGGGGGCAAGGTGGCTACACCTTC. This encodes CASSEALPGGQGGYTF.

The rearrangement uses TRBV28 and TRBJ1-1; no firm D call. Germline lookup yields CDR1 MDHEN and CDR2 SYDVKM. Trimming cost V 7 bases and J 2 bases, with 14 bases left between them. This CDR3 is built from 14 residues. The CDR3 DNA reads as TGTGCCAGCAAGACGACGGGATTAAACACTGAAGCTTTCTTT. It yields the protein CASKTTGLNTEAFF.

This clone was detected a few times. This chain links TRBV18 with TRBJ1-2; D perhaps matches TRBD1 (6 bases). Germline V gives CDR1 KGHSH, CDR2 LQKENI. V was clipped by 3 bases and J by 4 bases, with 15 bases between them. The CDR3 has 15 residues. CDR3 nucleotides: TGTGCCAGCTCACCCGCGTCCCAGGGGATCTATGGCTACACCTTC. Protein sequence: CASSPASQGIYGYTF. The full variable domain, completed using reference TRBV18 and TRBJ1-2, is NAGVMQNPRHLVRRRGQEARLRCSPMKGHSHVYWYRQLPEEGLKFMVYLQKENIIDESGMPKERFSAEFPKEGPSILRIQQVVRGDSAAYFCASSPASQGIYGYTFGSGTRLTVV.

This clone has a handful of counts. This chain links TRBV29-1 with TRBJ2-1; no reliable D call. This CDR3 is 11 amino acids long. Germline assignment: CDR1 SQVTM and CDR2 ANQGSEA. V gave up 6 bases and J gave up 2 bases, with 5 bases separating them. The CDR3 loop is CSVTPYNEQFF. The CDR3 DNA reads TGCAGCGTAACTCCCTACAATGAGCAGTTCTTC.

Worth noting for this clone: One end of the junction does not line up with germline, which may come from a read error. The chain employs TRBV7-7 and TRBJ2-5; 8 bases map to TRBD1. Germline-derived CDR1 and CDR2 are SSHAT and FNYEAQ (reference sequence). The CDR3 covers 14 residues. The CDR3 protein is CASSGQTGEETQYF. The CDR3 nucleotides are TGTGCTAGCAGCGGCCAGACAGGGGAAGAGACCCAGTACTTC.